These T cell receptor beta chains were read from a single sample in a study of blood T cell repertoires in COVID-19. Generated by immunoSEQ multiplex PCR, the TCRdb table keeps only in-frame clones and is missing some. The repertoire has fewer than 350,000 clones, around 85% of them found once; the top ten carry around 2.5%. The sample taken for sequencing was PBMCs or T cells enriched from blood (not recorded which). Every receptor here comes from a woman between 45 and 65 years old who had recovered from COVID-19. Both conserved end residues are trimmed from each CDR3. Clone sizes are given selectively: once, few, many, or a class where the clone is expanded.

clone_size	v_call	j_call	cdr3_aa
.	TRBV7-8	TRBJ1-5	ASTMTGGFNQPQH
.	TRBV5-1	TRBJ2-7	ASRAGQGYYEQY
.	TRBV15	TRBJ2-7	ATSRDLWGGHTDEQY
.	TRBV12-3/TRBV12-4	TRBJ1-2	ASSLEAGLYT
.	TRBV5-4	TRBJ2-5	ASSLRREQETQY
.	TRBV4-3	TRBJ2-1	ASSQGTWLNEQF
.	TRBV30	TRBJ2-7	AWSMGQGAEEQY
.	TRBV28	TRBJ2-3	ASSFLDTQY
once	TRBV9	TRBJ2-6	ASSRVAGANVLT
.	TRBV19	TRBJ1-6	ASSYTVGSPLH
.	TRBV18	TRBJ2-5	ASSPLDRGETQY
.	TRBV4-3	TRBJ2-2	ASSQEVEGGSTGELF
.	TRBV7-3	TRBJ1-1	ASSLQMNTEAF
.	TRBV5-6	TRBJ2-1	ASSLPGTGGRNEQF
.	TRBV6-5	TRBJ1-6	ASRLQGGSPLH
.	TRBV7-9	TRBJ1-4	ASSWVGDEKLF
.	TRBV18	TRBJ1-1	ASSPFGEDTEAF
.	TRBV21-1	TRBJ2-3	ASSKRGDTQY